This T cell receptor (beta chain) was sequenced in a study of cytomegalovirus exposure and HLA in healthy donors. General study points: Using the classifier, cytomegalovirus status was reportedly diagnosed with high specificity and sensitivity. As was reported, the HLA-A and HLA-B alleles of most subjects were accurately predicted from TCR beta sequences. Roughly uniform depth of sequencing across donors was assumed in presence/absence analyses.

This CDR3 contains 16 residues. Germline CDR1 and CDR2: SGDLS and YYNGEE. V dropped 3 bases and J dropped 8 bases, with 23 bases sitting between them. This clone was observed a single time. Its antigen is not known. Use of 60 Vbeta and 13 Jbeta primers characterized the PCR. Method: immunoSEQ multiplex PCR; TCRdb's copy keeps in-frame clones and lacks some. The sample carries around 150,000 clones, approximately 62% recorded once. Sequenced sample: PBMCs. The chain links TRBV9 to TRBJ1-2; D possibly corresponds to TRBD1 (6 bases). The receptor comes from a man aged 45 to 65 in good health and CMV-seronegative. The CDR3 DNA reads as TGTGCCAGCAGCGCGGGGGAGGGGGGCGCGACGGGCGGCTACACCTTC. The encoded protein is CASSAGEGGATGGYTF.